A single sample is the source of the 20 T cell receptor beta chains below, sequenced in a study of early T cells in non-severe SARS-CoV-2 infection. Via MiXCR, TCRdb re-called the 5' RACE reads, giving one row per CDR3 protein. This sample has over 50,000 distinct CDR3 sequences; about 7.7% occur once, and the top ten carry about 10%. Sequencing was performed on whole blood, taken at baseline. The receptors stem from an adult who was a healthcare worker with PCR-confirmed SARS-CoV-2 infection or an uninfected control (not recorded which).

This clonotype was picked up a small number of times. The rearrangement links TRBV7-8 to TRBJ2-7; D is undetermined. With 0 bases removed from V and 6 bases from J, the gap between germline ends came to 15 bases. This CDR3 comprises 15 residues. From germline, CDR1 is SGHVS and CDR2 FQNEAQ. CDR3 sequence: CASSLAVTSFSEQYF. The DNA of the CDR3 is TGTGCCAGCAGCTTAGCGGTTACCAGCTTTAGCGAGCAGTACTTC.

A note on this clonotype: This may be a read error, as it is one base from a much larger clone. This chain uses TRBV28 with TRBJ2-3; possible D gene TRBD1, 6 bases. With 4 bases removed from V and 4 bases from J, the gap between germline ends came to 21 bases. Looked up from germline, CDR1 is MDHEN and CDR2 is SYDVKM. CDR3 length: 17 residues. CDR3 coding DNA: TGTGCCAGCAGTTCCCTGGGACAATCGGATGGGTCAGATACGCAGTATTTT. This translates into CASSSLGQSDGSDTQYF.

This clonotype was observed at least ten times. The CDR3 nucleotides read TGTGCCAGCAGGGCCGGGACTAGCGGGACCCACGAGCAGTACTTC. Residues: CASRAGTSGTHEQYF. The chain couples TRBV2 to TRBJ2-7; 13 bases align to TRBD2. CDR3 size: 15 residues. J lost 5 bases, V lost 6 bases, and 7 bases had no gene match. Germline V gives CDR1 SNHLY, CDR2 FYNNEI.

This clonotype was picked up many times. The V call is TRBV4-3, the J call TRBJ1-2; D uncertain. Per the germline V gene, CDR1 is LGHNA and CDR2 is YSLEER. Between the trimmed V and J ends, which lost 0 bases and 1 base, there was a span of 6 bases. CDR3 length: 14 amino acids. CDR3 bases: TGCGCCAGCAGCCAAGAAGGCAGTAACTATGGCTACACCTTC. This gives the protein CASSQEGSNYGYTF.

This clonotype came up many times. V gene TRBV6-6 combines with J gene TRBJ1-1, with 7 bases identical to TRBD1. This CDR3 is built from 12 residues. Germline V lookup: CDR1 MNHNY, CDR2 SVGAGI (reference sequence). Losses at the gene ends were 7 bases for V and 4 bases for J; bases not matched to a gene: 3. The CDR3 DNA is TGTGCCAGCAACCACAGGGGCACTGAAGCTTTCTTT. It is translated as CASNHRGTEAFF.

This sequence joins TRBV7-9 and TRBJ2-2, with D hard to call. Germline-derived CDR1 and CDR2 are SEHNR and FQNEAQ (reference sequence). The CDR3 is 15 amino acids. V was cut by 2 bases and J by 1 base, with 8 bases left in between. CDR3 DNA sequence: TGTGCCAGCAGCTTATTCCTAAAGAACACCGGGGAGCTGTTTTTT. Translated: CASSLFLKNTGELFF.

In this sample, this clonotype turned up many times. The CDR3 loop reads CASKTIQGGQETQYF. The CDR3 DNA follows: TGTGCCAGCAAAACGATACAGGGGGGCCAAGAGACCCAGTACTTC. The genes are TRBV28 and TRBJ2-5; 8 bases are shared with TRBD1. V lost 7 bases and J lost 1; bases outside the gene matches: 8. CDR1 and CDR2 from the germline V gene are MDHEN and SYDVKM. The CDR3 length is 15 residues.

This rearrangement joins TRBV11-2 to TRBJ2-5; D unresolved. The CDR3 consists of 14 residues. Germline-derived CDR1 and CDR2 are SGHAT and FQNNGV. Trimming stripped 2 bases from V and 5 bases from J, with 12 bases between. This CDR3 reads CASSLQFGSETQYF. The CDR3 bases are TGTGCCAGCAGCTTACAGTTCGGTTCCGAGACCCAGTACTTC.

Ten or more counts support this clonotype. J is TRBJ1-4 and V is TRBV28; 10 nucleotides align to TRBD1. V trimming: 6 bases; J trimming: 2 bases; junction bases outside the gene matches: 0. CDR1 is MDHEN and CDR2 is SYDVKM in the germline V gene. The CDR3 consists of 14 residues. DNA for the CDR3: TGTGCCAGCAGGGGACAGGGGACTAATGAAAAACTGTTTTTT. As protein: CASRGQGTNEKLFF.

This clonotype was seen at least ten times. This chain joins TRBV7-2 and TRBJ2-5; TRBD2 matches 9 bases. With V trimmed by 1 base and J by 5 bases, 8 bases remained unmatched. Germline values: CDR1 SGHTA, CDR2 FQGNSA. This CDR3 comprises 16 residues. The CDR3 DNA reads as TGTGCCAGCAGCTTAGGAGGCGGGAGGGCCTTTGAGACCCAGTACTTC. This codes for CASSLGGGRAFETQYF.

The V and J genes are TRBV5-6 and TRBJ2-7; perhaps TRBD1 as D (6 bases). The ends were cut back, 4 bases at V and 4 bases at J, with 15 bases in the middle. The CDR3 runs to 14 residues. In germline, CDR1 is SGHDT, CDR2 YYEEEE. CDR3: CASSIPRDKYEQYF. DNA of the CDR3: TGTGCCAGCAGCATCCCCCGGGACAAGTACGAGCAGTACTTC.

The table lists this clonotype with many counts. The genes are TRBV5-5 and TRBJ2-3, with D maybe TRBD2 (6 bases). V lost 0 bases and J lost 6, with 8 bases in between. This CDR3 has 13 residues. Germline V gives CDR1 SGHKS, CDR2 YYEKEE (reference sequence). The CDR3 DNA follows: TGTGCCAGCAGCTTGGGCGGGGCCGATACGCAGTATTTT. As protein: CASSLGGADTQYF.

In this sample, this clonotype turned up many times. V usage is TRBV7-3 and J usage is TRBJ1-5; 10 bases fit TRBD1. The CDR3 runs 18 residues. Germline V gene data show CDR1 as SGHTA and CDR2 as FQGTGA. V was clipped by 2 bases and J by 6 bases; unmatched bases: 13. As DNA, the CDR3 is TGTGCCAGCAGCTTATTAGTCGGCCGGGACAGGGGTTTTCAGCCCCAGCATTTT. Amino acids: CASSLLVGRDRGFQPQHF.

This clonotype has at least ten counts. This chain links TRBV11-2 with TRBJ2-5; unclear D gene. This CDR3 contains 15 residues. CDR1 and CDR2 from the germline V gene are SGHAT and FQNNGV. V was shortened by 0 bases and J by 5 bases, with 13 bases between the two germline ends. The CDR3 reads CASSLERAFAETQYF. Here the CDR3 DNA reads TGTGCCAGCAGCTTAGAACGGGCCTTTGCGGAGACCCAGTACTTC.

This clonotype showed up many times. The chain uses TRBV5-1 and TRBJ2-3; 7 positions agree with TRBD2. V shed 4 bases and J 2 bases; nucleotides not matched to a gene: 10. The CDR3 is 16 amino acids. From germline, CDR1 is SGHRS and CDR2 YFSETQ. The CDR3 DNA is TGCGCCAGCAGCAGAGGGACTACAGCTCACACAGATACGCAGTATTTT. This encodes CASSRGTTAHTDTQYF.

The chain carries TRBV4-1 and TRBJ2-7; D might be TRBD1 or TRBD2, each matching 6 bases. The length of the CDR3 is 18 residues. V lost 0 bases and J lost 4, with 22 bases in between. The germline gives CDR1 MGHRA, CDR2 YSYEKL. The CDR3 sequence is CASSQDSGVVEGVYEQYF. CDR3 DNA sequence: TGCGCCAGCAGCCAAGATTCAGGCGTCGTGGAGGGGGTTTACGAGCAGTACTTC.

This clonotype was counted a few times. The chain is built from TRBV6-4 and TRBJ2-2; D call uncertain. V gave up 3 bases and J gave up 6 bases, with 11 bases separating them. There are 14 residues in the CDR3. Germline-derived CDR1 and CDR2 are MRHNA and SNTAGT. The CDR3 nucleotides read TGTGCCAGCAGTGAGCGAGGAGATTCCGGGGAGCTGTTTTTT. Translated: CASSERGDSGELFF.

The sample holds a few counts of this clonotype. V and J are TRBV10-3 and TRBJ2-7; D ambiguous. The V and J ends lost 7 bases and 2 bases respectively, with 12 bases between them. CDR3 length equals 13 residues. Germline CDR1 is ENHRY and CDR2 is SYGVKD. CDR3 protein: CAITPNGAYEQYF. CDR3 nucleotide sequence: TGTGCCATCACCCCGAACGGTGCCTACGAGCAGTACTTC.

This clonotype has a count of ten or more. The chain combines TRBV7-9 with TRBJ2-1; D possibly corresponds to TRBD2 (5 bases). The CDR3 runs to 14 residues. The germline CDR1 and CDR2 sequences are SEHNR and FQNEAQ (reference sequence). Trimming left V 2 bases short and J 8 bases short, with 13 bases between. The CDR3 loop reads CASSLRGLRDEQFF. CDR3 DNA sequence: TGTGCCAGCAGCTTACGCGGACTCCGCGATGAGCAGTTCTTC.

Ten or more counts support this clonotype. The chain combines TRBV7-6 with TRBJ1-2, with D maybe TRBD1 (5 bases). There are 15 residues in the CDR3. With 0 bases removed from V and 0 bases from J, the gap between germline ends came to 8 bases. Per germline, CDR1 SGHVS and CDR2 FNYEAQ. Written as DNA, the CDR3 is TGTGCCAGCAGCTTAGCCACGGGACCTAACTATGGCTACACCTTC. It codes for CASSLATGPNYGYTF. Combining the CDR3 with reference TRBV7-6 and TRBJ1-2 gives the whole variable domain GAGVSQSPRYKVTKRGQDVALRCDPISGHVSLYWYRQALGQGPEFLTYFNYEAQQDKSGLPNDRFSAERPEGSISTLTIQRTEQRDSAMYRCASSLATGPNYGYTFGSGTRLTVV.